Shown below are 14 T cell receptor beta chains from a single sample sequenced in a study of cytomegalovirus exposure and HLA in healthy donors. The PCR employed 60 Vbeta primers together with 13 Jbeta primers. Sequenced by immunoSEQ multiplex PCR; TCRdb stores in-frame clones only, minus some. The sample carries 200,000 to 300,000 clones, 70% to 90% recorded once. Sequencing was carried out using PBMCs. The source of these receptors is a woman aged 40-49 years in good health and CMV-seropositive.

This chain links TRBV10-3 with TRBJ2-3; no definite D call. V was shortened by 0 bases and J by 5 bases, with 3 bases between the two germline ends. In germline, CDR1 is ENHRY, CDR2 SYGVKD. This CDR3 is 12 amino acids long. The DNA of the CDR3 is TGTGCCATCAGTGAGTCCTTAGATACGCAGTATTTT. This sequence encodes CAISESLDTQYF.

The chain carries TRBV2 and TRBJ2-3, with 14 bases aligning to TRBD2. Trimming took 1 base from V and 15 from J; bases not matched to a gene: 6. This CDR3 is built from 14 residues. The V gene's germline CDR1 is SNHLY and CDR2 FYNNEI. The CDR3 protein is CASSEGGLAGGQYF. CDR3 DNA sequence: TGTGCCAGCAGTGAAGGAGGACTAGCGGGAGGTCAATATTTT.

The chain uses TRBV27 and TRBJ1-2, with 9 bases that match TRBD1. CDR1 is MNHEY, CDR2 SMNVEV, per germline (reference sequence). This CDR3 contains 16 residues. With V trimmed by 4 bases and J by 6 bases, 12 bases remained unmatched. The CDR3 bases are TGTGCCAGCAGTTCCTACCGGGACAGGGAAAAGGATGGCTACACCTTC. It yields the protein CASSSYRDREKDGYTF.

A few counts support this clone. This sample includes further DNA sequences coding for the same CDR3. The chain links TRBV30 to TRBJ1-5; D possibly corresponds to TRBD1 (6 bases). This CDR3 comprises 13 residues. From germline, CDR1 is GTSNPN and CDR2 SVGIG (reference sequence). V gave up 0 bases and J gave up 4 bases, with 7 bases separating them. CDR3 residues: CAWSVRGNQPQHF. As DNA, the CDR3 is TGTGCCTGGAGTGTAAGGGGGAATCAGCCCCAGCATTTT.

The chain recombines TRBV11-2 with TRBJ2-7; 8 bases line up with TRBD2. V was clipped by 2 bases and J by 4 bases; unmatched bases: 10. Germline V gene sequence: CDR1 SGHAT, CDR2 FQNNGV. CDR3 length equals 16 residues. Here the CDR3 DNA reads TGTGCCAGCAGCTTAAGGGCCCCGGGGGGGGGATACGAGCAGTACTTC. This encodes CASSLRAPGGGYEQYF.

The CDR3 nucleotides read TGTGCCTGGAGTGTACGTAGGGTAGCGGGAGGAGAGACCCAGTACTTC. This translates into CAWSVRRVAGGETQYF. The rearrangement joins TRBV30 to TRBJ2-5; 10 nucleotides line up with TRBD2. V lost 0 bases and J lost 4; bases outside the gene matches: 8. The germline V gene has CDR1 GTSNPN and CDR2 SVGIG (reference sequence). The CDR3 runs to 16 residues.

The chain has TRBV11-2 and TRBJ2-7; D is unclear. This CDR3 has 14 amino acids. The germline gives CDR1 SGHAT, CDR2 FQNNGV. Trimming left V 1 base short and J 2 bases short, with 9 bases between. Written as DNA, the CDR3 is TGTGCCAGCAGCTTAGCCCACACCACCTACGAGCAGTACTTC. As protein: CASSLAHTTYEQYF.

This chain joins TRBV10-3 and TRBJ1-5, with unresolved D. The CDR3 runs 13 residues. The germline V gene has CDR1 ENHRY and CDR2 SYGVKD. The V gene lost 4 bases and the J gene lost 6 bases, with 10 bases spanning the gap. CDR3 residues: CAISVGDGQPQHF. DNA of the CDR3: TGTGCCATCAGTGTAGGAGACGGTCAGCCCCAGCATTTT.

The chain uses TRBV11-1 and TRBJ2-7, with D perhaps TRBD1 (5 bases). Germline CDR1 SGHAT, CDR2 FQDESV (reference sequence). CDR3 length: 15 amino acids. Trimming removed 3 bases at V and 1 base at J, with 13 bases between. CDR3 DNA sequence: TGTGCCAGCAGCTTCTCGACAGTTACTTCCTACGAGCAGTACTTC. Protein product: CASSFSTVTSYEQYF.

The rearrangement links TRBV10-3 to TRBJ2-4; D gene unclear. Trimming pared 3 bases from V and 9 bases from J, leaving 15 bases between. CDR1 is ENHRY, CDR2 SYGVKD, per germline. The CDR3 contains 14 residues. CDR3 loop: CAISDEALLGIQYF. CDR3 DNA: TGTGCCATCAGTGACGAGGCGCTCCTAGGCATTCAGTACTTC.

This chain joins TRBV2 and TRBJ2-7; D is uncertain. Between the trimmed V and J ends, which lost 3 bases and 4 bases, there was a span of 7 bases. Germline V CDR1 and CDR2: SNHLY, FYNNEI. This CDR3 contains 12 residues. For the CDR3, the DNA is TGTGCCAGCAGTGACTCCGTTTACGAGCAGTACTTC. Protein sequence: CASSDSVYEQYF.

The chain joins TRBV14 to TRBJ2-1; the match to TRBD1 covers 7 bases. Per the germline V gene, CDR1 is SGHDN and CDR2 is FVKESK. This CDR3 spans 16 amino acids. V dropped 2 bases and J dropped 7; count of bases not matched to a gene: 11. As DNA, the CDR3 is TGTGCCAGCAGCCAACGGATCCAGGGGGTTGGTAATGAGCAGTTCTTC. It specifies CASSQRIQGVGNEQFF.

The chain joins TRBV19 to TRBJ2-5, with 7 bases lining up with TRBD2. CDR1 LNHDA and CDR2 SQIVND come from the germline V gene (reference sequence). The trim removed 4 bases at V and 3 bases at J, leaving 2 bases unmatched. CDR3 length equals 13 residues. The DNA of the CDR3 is TGTGCCAGTAGTAGAAGCGGGGAAGAGACCCAGTACTTC. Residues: CASSRSGEETQYF.

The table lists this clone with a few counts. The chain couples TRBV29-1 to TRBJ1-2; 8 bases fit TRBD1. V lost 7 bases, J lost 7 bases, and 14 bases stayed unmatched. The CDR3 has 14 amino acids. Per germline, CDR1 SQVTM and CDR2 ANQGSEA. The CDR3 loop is CSARGQVSQGGYTF. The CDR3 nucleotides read TGCAGCGCCAGGGGACAGGTCTCCCAGGGTGGCTACACCTTC.